This T cell receptor beta chain comes out of a study of regulatory T cells in long-lasting Graves disease. At least ten counts were recorded for this clonotype. TCR beta libraries were built with iRepertoire HTBI primers and Arm-PCR of CDR3 regions. TCRdb reprocessed the multiplex PCR reads via MiXCR and lists one record per CDR3 protein. The repertoire holds around 500,000 distinct CDR3 sequences, with roughly 13% as singletons. The time point is: newly diagnosed GD, antithyroid drugs for less than 3 months. RNA from PBMCs was the source of the TCR library. Germline CDR1 is KGHDR and CDR2 is SFDVKD. This CDR3 comprises 15 residues. The germline V and J ends were trimmed by 0 bases and 8 bases, with 13 bases remaining between them. This same sample was also taken into another study, of T cells in Graves' hyperthyroidism and ophthalmopathy.

The chain links TRBV24-1 to TRBJ2-1; TRBD2 is a possible D gene (5 bases). The sequence was collected from a man in his thirties or forties with Graves disease. Specimen: peripheral blood mononuclear cells (PBMCs), collected at new diagnosis, from a patient treated with antithyroid drugs. CDR3 DNA: TGTGCCACCAGTGATTTGGTGGGAGCCTCGGATGAGCAGTTCTTC. Its translation: CATSDLVGASDEQFF.